These T cell receptor beta chains were read from a single sample in a study of T cell changes during pregnancy in multiple sclerosis. TCRdb keeps only in-frame clones here, not all; method: immunoSEQ multiplex PCR. The table records 72,000 or so clones, 93% of them present only once. Sample: peripheral blood, taken in the second trimester of pregnancy. The source of these receptors is a female donor with multiple sclerosis, enrolled in a pregnancy study. Both conserved end residues are part of each CDR3. The order of the fields is D gene, V gene, clone size, J gene, CDR3 protein. A D gene is named only where the DNA matches it firmly. Where a row states a size, it is once, few, many or the class of an expanded clone; other rows omit it.

>-|TRBV11-2|-|TRBJ1-2
CASSLDSNYGYTF
>-|TRBV11-2|-|TRBJ2-1
CASSFGRGYEQFF
>TRBD1|TRBV6-5|-|TRBJ1-5
CASSSGTGNQPQHF
>-|TRBV18|-|TRBJ1-2
CASSRKSGQPEGYTF
>-|TRBV7-2|-|TRBJ1-1
CASSPFPGENTEAFF
>-|TRBV10-3|-|TRBJ2-3
CAISDFAGTTDTQYF
>-|TRBV2|-|TRBJ2-5
CASSELRTARGETQYF
>TRBD1|TRBV27|-|TRBJ2-3
CASSLTGGTDTQYF
>TRBD1|TRBV6-6|-|TRBJ1-2
CASRSHPTGASPYTF
>-|TRBV30|-|TRBJ1-2
CAWSSHNYGYTF
>TRBD2|TRBV6-1|-|TRBJ2-4
CASSDDGGGGNIQYF
>-|TRBV25-1|-|TRBJ1-6
CASSELKADNSPLHF
>-|TRBV18|-|TRBJ1-5
CASSLQRTVNQPQHF
>TRBD1|TRBV27|once|TRBJ1-1
CASSSWTGGNTEAFF
>-|TRBV11-2|-|TRBJ1-3
CASSFSGQPGNTIYF
>-|TRBV2|-|TRBJ1-1
CASSIGQQGTEAFF
>-|TRBV10-2|-|TRBJ2-1
CASVGTDYNEQFF
>-|TRBV18|-|TRBJ2-2
CASSSRDSYTGELFF
>TRBD2|TRBV9|-|TRBJ2-7
CASSAQAGVPYEQYF
>TRBD2|TRBV6-4|-|TRBJ2-3
CASSDGGGAADTQYF
>TRBD1|TRBV2|-|TRBJ2-2
CASRGQGSEELFF
>-|TRBV7-3|-|TRBJ2-5
CASSSEDLETQYF
>-|TRBV6-5|-|TRBJ2-2
CASSYQDTGELFF
>TRBD1|TRBV19|-|TRBJ1-3
CASRPGGPGNTIYF
>-|TRBV10-3|-|TRBJ2-2
CAISEAGQRGTGELFF
>-|TRBV4-1|-|TRBJ1-1
CASSQESVRGNTEAFF
>-|TRBV28|-|TRBJ2-7
CASSAPRGYEQYF
>-|TRBV11-2|-|TRBJ2-3
CASSPLGAASTDTQYF
>-|TRBV10-3|-|TRBJ1-1
CAISELGGMGNTEAFF
>TRBD2|TRBV2|-|TRBJ2-3
CASGAGGVDTQYF
>-|TRBV15|-|TRBJ2-3
CATSRVLPDTQYF
>-|TRBV2|-|TRBJ1-2
CASSKDRTNYGYTF
>TRBD2|TRBV5-4|once|TRBJ2-3
CASSSATSGVDTQYF
>TRBD2|TRBV6-6|-|TRBJ2-7
CASGPGLAGEGQYF
>-|TRBV6-5|-|TRBJ2-5
CASSYGETQYF
>TRBD1|TRBV9|-|TRBJ1-2
CASSVDDRGHGYTF
>-|TRBV25-1|-|TRBJ1-6
CASSESRATGPNSPLHF
>-|TRBV5-1|-|TRBJ1-1
CASSLNQGITEAFF
>-|TRBV2|-|TRBJ1-2
CASSGTGIYGYTF
>-|TRBV2|few|TRBJ2-7
CASSVSGATYEQYF
>-|TRBV20-1|-|TRBJ1-1
CSANMNTEAFF
>TRBD2|TRBV4-1|-|TRBJ2-7
CASSPGLAVIEQYF
>-|TRBV5-1|-|TRBJ2-1
CASSSSLNNEQFF
>-|TRBV2|-|TRBJ1-2
CATQKELAGGYTF
>-|TRBV2|-|TRBJ2-5
CASRSERQGGETQYF
>-|TRBV27|-|TRBJ2-3
CASGRASDTQYF
>-|TRBV6-5|-|TRBJ2-3
CASSYGGGRTDTQYF
>-|TRBV5-4|-|TRBJ1-4
CASSKEQGKEKLFF